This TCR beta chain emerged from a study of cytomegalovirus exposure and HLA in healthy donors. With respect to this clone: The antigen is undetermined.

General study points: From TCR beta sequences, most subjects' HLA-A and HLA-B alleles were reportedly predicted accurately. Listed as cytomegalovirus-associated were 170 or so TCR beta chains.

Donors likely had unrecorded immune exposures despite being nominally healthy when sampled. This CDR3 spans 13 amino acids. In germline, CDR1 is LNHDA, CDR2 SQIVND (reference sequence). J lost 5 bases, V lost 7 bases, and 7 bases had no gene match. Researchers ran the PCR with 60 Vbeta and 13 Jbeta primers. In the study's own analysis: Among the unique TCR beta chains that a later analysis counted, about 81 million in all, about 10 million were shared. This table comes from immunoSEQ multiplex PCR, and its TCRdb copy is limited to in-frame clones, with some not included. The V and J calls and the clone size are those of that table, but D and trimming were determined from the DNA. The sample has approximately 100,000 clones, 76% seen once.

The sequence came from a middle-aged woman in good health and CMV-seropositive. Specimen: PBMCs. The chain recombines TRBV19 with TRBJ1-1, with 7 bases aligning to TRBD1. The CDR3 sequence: CASNNRGETEAFF. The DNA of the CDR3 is TGTGCCAGTAATAACAGGGGCGAAACTGAAGCTTTCTTT.